What follows is one T cell receptor (beta chain) and its context. CD8+ and CD4+ T cells taken from blood had their TCR beta sequenced. Trimming took off 4 bases at V and 7 bases at J, with 20 bases between the two ends. Germline CDR1 reads SGHDN; CDR2 reads FVKESK. The CDR3 spans 16 residues. The sample belongs to a study of CD8 T cells in Susac syndrome. Random hexamers were used to reverse transcribe an amount of about 0.45 to 1 ug RNA. Across 54 Vbeta and 13 Jbeta, TCR beta CDR3 was amplified with immunoSEQ multiplex PCR. One entry per CDR3 protein results from TCRdb running MiXCR on the immunoSEQ multiplex PCR reads. Among 80,000 or so distinct CDR3 sequences listed, roughly 94% were seen once.

This TCR was recovered from a human donor with Susac syndrome. The specimen was CD8+ T cells from PBMCs. The rearrangement links TRBV14 to TRBJ2-1, with D perhaps assigned TRBD1 or TRBD2 (8 bases each). This chain's CDR3 is CASSRTGTGGRNEQFF. The CDR3 nucleotides read TGTGCCAGCAGCCGGACAGGGACGGGGGGGCGTAATGAGCAGTTCTTC. Variable domain in full (rest from reference TRBV14 and TRBJ2-1): EAGVTQFPSHSVIEKGQTVTLRCDPISGHDNLYWYRRVMGKEIKFLLHFVKESKQDESGMPNNRFLAERTGGTYSTLKVQPAELEDSGVYFCASSRTGTGGRNEQFFGPGTRLTVL.